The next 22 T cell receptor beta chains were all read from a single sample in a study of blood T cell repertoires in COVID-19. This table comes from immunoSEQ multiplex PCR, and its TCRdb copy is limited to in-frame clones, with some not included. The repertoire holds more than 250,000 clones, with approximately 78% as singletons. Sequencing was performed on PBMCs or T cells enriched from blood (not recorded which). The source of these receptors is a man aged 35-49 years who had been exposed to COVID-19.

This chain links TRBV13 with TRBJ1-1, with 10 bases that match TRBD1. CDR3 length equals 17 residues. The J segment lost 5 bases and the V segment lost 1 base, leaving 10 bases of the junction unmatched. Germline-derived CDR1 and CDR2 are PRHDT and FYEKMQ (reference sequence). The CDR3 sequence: CASSLAWGQGSETEAFF. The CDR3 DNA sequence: TGTGCCAGCAGCTTAGCTTGGGGACAGGGGTCGGAGACTGAAGCTTTCTTT.

The CDR3 loop reads CASSLVGSTNYGYTF. DNA of the CDR3: TGTGCCAGCAGCTTAGTTGGGAGTACTAACTATGGCTACACCTTC. The rearrangement joins TRBV7-9 to TRBJ1-2; D is ambiguous. CDR1 SEHNR and CDR2 FQNEAQ come from the germline V gene (reference sequence). Trimming shortened V by 1 base and J by 0 bases, and 9 bases separated the two germline ends. This CDR3 is 15 amino acids long. The full variable domain, in which reference TRBV7-9 and TRBJ1-2 provide the parts outside the CDR3, is DTGVSQNPRHKITKRGQNVTFRCDPISEHNRLYWYRQTLGQGPEFLTYFQNEAQLEKSRLLSDRFSAERPKGSFSTLEIQRTEQGDSAMYLCASSLVGSTNYGYTFGSGTRLTVV.

For the CDR3, the DNA is TGCAGCGGTGGGGGGTCGAGGGCCCCCTACGAGCAGTACTTC. Translating it yields CSGGGSRAPYEQYF. The chain links TRBV29-1 to TRBJ2-7; tentatively, D is TRBD2 (6 bases). From germline, CDR1 is SQVTM and CDR2 ANQGSEA. The CDR3 spans 14 residues. Trimming removed 7 bases from V and 2 bases from J, with 18 bases in between.

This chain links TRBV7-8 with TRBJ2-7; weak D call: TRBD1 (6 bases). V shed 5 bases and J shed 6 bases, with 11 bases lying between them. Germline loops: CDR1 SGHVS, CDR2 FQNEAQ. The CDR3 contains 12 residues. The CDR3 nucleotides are TGTGCCAGCAGCGCTAGCAGGGGCGAGCAGTACTTC. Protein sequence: CASSASRGEQYF. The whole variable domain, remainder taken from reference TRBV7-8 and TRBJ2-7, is GAGVSQSPRYKVAKRGQDVALRCDPISGHVSLFWYQQALGQGPEFLTYFQNEAQLDKSGLPSDRFFAERPEGSVSTLKIQRTQQEDSAVYLCASSASRGEQYFGPGTRLTVT.

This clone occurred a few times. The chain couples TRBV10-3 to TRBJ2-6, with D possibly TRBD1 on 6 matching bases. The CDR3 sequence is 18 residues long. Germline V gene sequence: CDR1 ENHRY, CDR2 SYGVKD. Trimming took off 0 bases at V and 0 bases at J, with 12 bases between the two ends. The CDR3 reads CAISESITRGSGANVLTF. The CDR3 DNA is TGTGCCATCAGTGAGTCGATTACCAGGGGCTCTGGGGCCAACGTCCTGACTTTC.

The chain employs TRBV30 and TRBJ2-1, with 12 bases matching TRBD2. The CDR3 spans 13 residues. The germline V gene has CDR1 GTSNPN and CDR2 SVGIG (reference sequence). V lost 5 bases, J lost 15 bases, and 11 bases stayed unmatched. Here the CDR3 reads CAWGLAGRVRSFF. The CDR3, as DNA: TGTGCCTGGGGACTAGCGGGGCGCGTTAGATCGTTCTTC.

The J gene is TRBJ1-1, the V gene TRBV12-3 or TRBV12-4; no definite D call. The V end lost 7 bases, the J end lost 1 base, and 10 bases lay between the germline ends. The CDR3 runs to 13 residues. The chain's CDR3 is CASTFGWNTEAFF. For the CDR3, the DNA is TGTGCCAGCACTTTCGGGTGGAACACTGAAGCTTTCTTT.

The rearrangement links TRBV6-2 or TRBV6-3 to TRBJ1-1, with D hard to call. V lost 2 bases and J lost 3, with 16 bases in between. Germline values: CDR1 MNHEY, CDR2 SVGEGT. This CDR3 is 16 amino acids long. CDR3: CASSYEFLRVDTEAFF. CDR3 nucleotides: TGTGCCAGCAGTTACGAATTCTTGAGGGTAGACACTGAAGCTTTCTTT.

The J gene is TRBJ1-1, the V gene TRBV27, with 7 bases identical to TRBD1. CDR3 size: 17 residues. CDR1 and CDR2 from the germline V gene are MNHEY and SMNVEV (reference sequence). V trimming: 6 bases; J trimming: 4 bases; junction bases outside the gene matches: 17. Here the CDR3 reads CASSLGGLFQGGTEAFF. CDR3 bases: TGTGCCAGCAGCCTTGGTGGGTTGTTCCAGGGGGGCACTGAAGCTTTCTTT.

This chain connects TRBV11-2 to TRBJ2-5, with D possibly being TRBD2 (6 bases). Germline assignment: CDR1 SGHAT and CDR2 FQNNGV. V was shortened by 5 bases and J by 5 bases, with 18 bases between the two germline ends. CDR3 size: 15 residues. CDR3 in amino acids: CASSPGGLAAETQYF. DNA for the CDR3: TGTGCCAGCAGCCCAGGCGGATTAGCGGCGGAGACCCAGTACTTC.

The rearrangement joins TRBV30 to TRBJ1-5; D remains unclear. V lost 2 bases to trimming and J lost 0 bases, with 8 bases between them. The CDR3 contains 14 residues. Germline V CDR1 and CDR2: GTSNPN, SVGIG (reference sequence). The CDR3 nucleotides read TGTGCCTGGAGTCGAGACTATAGCAATCAGCCCCAGCATTTT. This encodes CAWSRDYSNQPQHF.

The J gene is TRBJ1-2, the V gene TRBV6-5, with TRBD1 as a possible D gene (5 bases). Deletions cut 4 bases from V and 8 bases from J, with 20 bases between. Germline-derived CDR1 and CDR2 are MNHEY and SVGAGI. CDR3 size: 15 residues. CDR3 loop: CASSLIGVLQEGYTF. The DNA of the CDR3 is TGTGCCAGCAGTTTGATTGGGGTTTTACAGGAGGGCTACACCTTC.

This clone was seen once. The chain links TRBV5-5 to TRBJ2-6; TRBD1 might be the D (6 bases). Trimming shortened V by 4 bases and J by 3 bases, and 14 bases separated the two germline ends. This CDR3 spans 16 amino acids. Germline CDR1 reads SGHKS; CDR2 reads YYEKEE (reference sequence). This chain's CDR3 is CASSRYRASGANVLTF. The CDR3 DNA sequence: TGTGCCAGCAGCCGCTACAGGGCAAGTGGGGCCAACGTCCTGACTTTC.

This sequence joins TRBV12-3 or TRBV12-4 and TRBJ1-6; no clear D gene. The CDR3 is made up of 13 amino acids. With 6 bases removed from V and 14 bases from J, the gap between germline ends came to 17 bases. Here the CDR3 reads CASSQSQRSALHF. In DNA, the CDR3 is TGTGCCAGCAGCCAATCCCAGAGGTCGGCCCTCCACTTT.

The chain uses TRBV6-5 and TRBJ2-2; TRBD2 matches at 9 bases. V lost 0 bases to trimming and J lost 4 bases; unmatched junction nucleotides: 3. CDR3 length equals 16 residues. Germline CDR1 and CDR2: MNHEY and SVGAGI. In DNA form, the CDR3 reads TGTGCCAGCAGTTACTCGAGACTAGCGGTCACCGGGGAGCTGTTTTTT. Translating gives CASSYSRLAVTGELFF.

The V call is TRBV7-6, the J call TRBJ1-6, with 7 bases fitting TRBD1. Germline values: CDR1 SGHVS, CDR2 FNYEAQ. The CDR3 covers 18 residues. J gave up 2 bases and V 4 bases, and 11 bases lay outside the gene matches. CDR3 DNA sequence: TGTGCCAGCAGCTCCAAGGACAGGAGTATAACCTATAATTCACCCCTCCACTTT. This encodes CASSSKDRSITYNSPLHF.

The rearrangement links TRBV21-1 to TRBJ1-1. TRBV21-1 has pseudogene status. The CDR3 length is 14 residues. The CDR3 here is CASRSPGGGTEAFF. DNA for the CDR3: TGTGCCAGCAGGTCCCCGGGGGGGGGCACTGAAGCTTTCTTT.

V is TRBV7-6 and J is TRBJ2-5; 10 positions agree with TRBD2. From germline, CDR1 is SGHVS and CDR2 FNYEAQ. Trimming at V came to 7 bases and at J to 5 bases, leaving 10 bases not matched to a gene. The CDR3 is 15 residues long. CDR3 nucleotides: TGTGCCAGCACACAGGGGGGAGCGGGAGGGGAGACCCAGTACTTC. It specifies CASTQGGAGGETQYF.

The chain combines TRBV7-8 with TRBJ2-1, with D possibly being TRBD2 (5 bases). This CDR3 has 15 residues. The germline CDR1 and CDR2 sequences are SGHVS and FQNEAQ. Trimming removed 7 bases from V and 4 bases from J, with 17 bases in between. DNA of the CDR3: TGTGCCAGCATCCTAGCCGTGGGAGATTACAATGAGCAGTTCTTC. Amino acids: CASILAVGDYNEQFF.

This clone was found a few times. CDR3 in amino acids: CASSLVTATYEQYF. CDR3 coding DNA: TGTGCCAGCAGTTTGGTCACAGCCACCTACGAGCAGTACTTC. This rearrangement joins TRBV28 to TRBJ2-7, with unresolved D. This CDR3 comprises 14 residues. CDR1 MDHEN and CDR2 SYDVKM come from the germline V gene. V lost 3 bases to trimming and J lost 2 bases, with 11 bases between them.

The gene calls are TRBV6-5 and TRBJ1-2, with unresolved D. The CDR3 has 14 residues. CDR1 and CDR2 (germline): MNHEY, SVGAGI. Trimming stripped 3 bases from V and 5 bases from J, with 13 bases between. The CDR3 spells CASSYFAGRYGYTF. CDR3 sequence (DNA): TGTGCCAGCAGTTATTTTGCTGGGAGATATGGCTACACCTTC.

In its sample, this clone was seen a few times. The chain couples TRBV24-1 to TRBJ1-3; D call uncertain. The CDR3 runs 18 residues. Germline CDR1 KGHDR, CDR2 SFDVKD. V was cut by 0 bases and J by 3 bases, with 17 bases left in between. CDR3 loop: CATSDLWLRVGGGNTIYF. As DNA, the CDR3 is TGTGCCACCAGTGATTTGTGGTTGCGGGTGGGAGGTGGAAACACCATATATTTT.